The 18 T cell receptor beta chains below all came from one sample that was sequenced in a study of T cell changes during pregnancy in multiple sclerosis. Using immunoSEQ multiplex PCR, the repertoire was profiled, and TCRdb retains in-frame clones only, with some absent. In the table there are 65,000 to 75,000 clones, 85% to 95% of which are singletons. Material: CD8+ T cells from peripheral blood mononuclear cells, obtained in the third trimester of pregnancy. The receptors derive from a female donor in good health, enrolled as a control in a pregnancy study.

This chain uses TRBV11-2 with TRBJ2-4, with D tentatively TRBD2 (5 bases). The germline CDR1 and CDR2 sequences are SGHAT and FQNNGV. There are 14 residues in the CDR3. V lost 4 bases and J lost 8, with 15 bases in between. CDR3 DNA sequence: TGTGCCAGCAGCTCAAGGACCGGGGAGTACATTCAGTACTTC. The encoded protein is CASSSRTGEYIQYF.

This chain connects TRBV5-4 to TRBJ1-6; tentatively, D is TRBD1 (5 bases). The CDR3 spans 15 residues. The germline gives CDR1 SGHNT, CDR2 YYREEE (reference sequence). V was pared by 1 base and J by 5 bases, with 10 bases between. The CDR3 DNA follows: TGTGCCAGCAGCTTGTACGGGGGGAATAATTCACCCCTCCACTTT. It is translated as CASSLYGGNNSPLHF. Looking up the rest from reference TRBV5-4 and TRBJ1-6 gives the full variable domain: ETGVTQSPTHLIKTRGQQVTLRCSSQSGHNTVSWYQQALGQGPQFIFQYYREEENGRGNFPPRFSGLQFPNYSSELNVNALELDDSALYLCASSLYGGNNSPLHFGNGTRLTVT.

The gene calls are TRBV7-6 and TRBJ1-6, with D perhaps TRBD1 (6 bases). The CDR3 extends over 13 amino acids. The germline gives CDR1 SGHVS, CDR2 FNYEAQ. V lost 5 bases and J lost 8, with 10 bases in between. This CDR3 reads CASSIQGYSPLHF. In DNA, the CDR3 is TGTGCCAGCAGCATACAGGGTTATTCACCCCTCCACTTT.

The sample holds one count of this clone. The V and J genes are TRBV7-9 and TRBJ1-1; TRBD1 aligns across 8 bases. Unmatched junction bases numbered 13, after V lost 4 bases and J lost 0 bases. Germline V gives CDR1 SEHNR, CDR2 FQNEAQ (reference sequence). The CDR3 is made up of 18 amino acids. DNA of the CDR3: TGTGCCAGCAGCTACTCCGGGACAGGTAGGTTCCTGAACACTGAAGCTTTCTTT. Its translation is CASSYSGTGRFLNTEAFF.

The chain is built from TRBV7-9 and TRBJ2-1; tentative D call: TRBD1 (7 bases). Trimming took off 1 base at V and 7 bases at J, with 14 bases between the two ends. This CDR3 has 15 residues. Germline CDR1 reads SEHNR; CDR2 reads FQNEAQ (reference sequence). CDR3 DNA: TGTGCCAGCAGCTTAGTGCAGGGGGGTAAGAATGAGCAGTTCTTC. Amino acids: CASSLVQGGKNEQFF. The variable domain in full, with the rest retrieved from reference TRBV7-9 and TRBJ2-1, is DTGVSQNPRHKITKRGQNVTFRCDPISEHNRLYWYRQTLGQGPEFLTYFQNEAQLEKSRLLSDRFSAERPKGSFSTLEIQRTEQGDSAMYLCASSLVQGGKNEQFFGPGTRLTVL.

The CDR3 sequence: CASSQGQGQNSPLHF. As DNA, the CDR3 is TGCGCCAGCAGCCAAGGACAGGGACAAAATTCACCCCTCCACTTT. This chain links TRBV4-3 with TRBJ1-6, with 7 bases aligning to TRBD1. Trimming removed 1 base from V and 7 bases from J; junction bases left unmatched: 4. The CDR3 consists of 15 residues. Germline V gene sequence: CDR1 LGHNA, CDR2 YSLEER.

The gene calls are TRBV27 and TRBJ1-5, with no clear D. Deletions cut 0 bases from V and 7 bases from J, with 4 bases between. CDR3 size: 12 residues. Germline V gives CDR1 MNHEY, CDR2 SMNVEV (reference sequence). Here the CDR3 DNA reads TGTGCCAGCAGTTTATCGAGCCAGCCCCAGCATTTT. Protein product: CASSLSSQPQHF.

The chain couples TRBV5-1 to TRBJ1-2, with 7 bases aligning to TRBD1. The V and J ends lost 0 bases and 5 bases, in that order; junction bases with no gene match: 7. This CDR3 is 15 amino acids long. Germline V CDR1 and CDR2: SGHRS, YFSETQ. This CDR3 reads CASSLVGTAEYGYTF. CDR3 nucleotides: TGCGCCAGCAGCTTGGTTGGGACAGCAGAATATGGCTACACCTTC.

In this sample, this clone turned up once. As DNA, the CDR3 is TGTGCCAGCAGCCCCCTGGGGGGGGCGGGTTACGAGCAGTACTTC. This gives the protein CASSPLGGAGYEQYF. The chain combines TRBV13 with TRBJ2-7; tentative D call: TRBD2 (7 bases). Germline CDR1 reads PRHDT; CDR2 reads FYEKMQ (reference sequence). The V and J ends lost 5 bases and 4 bases respectively, with 18 bases between them. The CDR3 sequence is 15 residues long.

With respect to this clone: The same CDR3 is also encoded by other DNA sequences in this sample. The chain employs TRBV27 and TRBJ1-2; D remains ambiguous. Trimming removed 2 bases from V and 1 base from J, with 5 bases in between. This CDR3 spans 13 amino acids. Germline V gives CDR1 MNHEY, CDR2 SMNVEV (reference sequence). The CDR3 DNA reads TGTGCCAGCAGTTTACGGGGTAACTATGGCTACACCTTC. Its translation: CASSLRGNYGYTF.

The rearrangement uses TRBV4-3 and TRBJ2-1; 7 bases fit TRBD2. The CDR3 covers 15 residues. Germline V gene lookup returns CDR1 LGHNA and CDR2 YSLEER. J was trimmed by 7 bases and V by 2 bases; bases with no gene match: 8. CDR3 protein: CASSQSWGGRNEQFF. The CDR3 DNA sequence: TGCGCCAGCAGCCAATCCTGGGGGGGACGGAATGAGCAGTTCTTC.

This chain's CDR3 is CASSVGGTFTDTQYF. The CDR3, as DNA: TGTGCCAGCAGTGTCGGGGGGACCTTCACAGATACGCAGTATTTT. The chain joins TRBV6-1 to TRBJ2-3; 7 positions match TRBD2. V shed 4 bases and J 2 bases; nucleotides not matched to a gene: 6. Germline V lookup: CDR1 MNHNS, CDR2 SASEGT. CDR3 length: 15 residues.

The chain joins TRBV11-2 to TRBJ1-1; a possible D gene is TRBD1 (5 bases). Between the trimmed V and J ends, which lost 0 bases and 8 bases, there was a span of 16 bases. This CDR3 region has 15 residues. Germline V CDR1 and CDR2: SGHAT, FQNNGV. DNA of the CDR3: TGTGCCAGCAGCTTAGAATGGGGGGGAATGTCGGAAGCTTTCTTT. This gives the protein CASSLEWGGMSEAFF.

The chain uses TRBV9 and TRBJ1-5; D gene unclear. CDR3 size: 13 residues. Looked up from germline, CDR1 is SGDLS and CDR2 is YYNGEE. The ends were cut back, 6 bases at V and 0 bases at J, with 7 bases in the middle. The CDR3 DNA reads as TGTGCCAGCAATGAGGGTAGCAATCAGCCCCAGCATTTT. It translates to CASNEGSNQPQHF.

The chain uses TRBV7-9 and TRBJ2-1; 9 nucleotides line up with TRBD1. The germline gives CDR1 SEHNR, CDR2 FQNEAQ (reference sequence). Trimming cost V 5 bases and J 9 bases; bases outside gene matches: 11. This CDR3 contains 15 residues. CDR3 nucleotide sequence: TGTGCCAGCAGCGACTCGGGACAGGGAAGAGGTGAGCAGTTCTTC. Amino acid sequence: CASSDSGQGRGEQFF.

V usage is TRBV2 and J usage is TRBJ1-5, with D possibly TRBD1 on 6 matching bases. The CDR3 runs 18 residues. Between the trimmed V and J ends, which lost 4 bases and 0 bases, there was a span of 19 bases. Germline loops: CDR1 SNHLY, CDR2 FYNNEI. The DNA of the CDR3 is TGTGCCAGCAGTGGGTATTTCGAACAGGGAGCTAGCAATCAGCCCCAGCATTTT. This sequence encodes CASSGYFEQGASNQPQHF.

CDR3 sequence (DNA): TGTGCCAGCAGCCAAGGGGTAACAGAGTTAGCTTTCTTT. Amino acids: CASSQGVTELAFF. The chain carries TRBV7-3 and TRBJ1-1; possibly TRBD1 for D (5 bases). The V gene lost 5 bases and the J gene lost 10 bases, with 17 bases spanning the gap. The CDR3 has 13 residues. The V gene's germline CDR1 is SGHTA and CDR2 FQGTGA.

The chain has TRBV9 and TRBJ1-1; a weak D match, TRBD1 (6 bases). Germline-derived CDR1 and CDR2 are SGDLS and YYNGEE. V dropped 2 bases and J dropped 5 bases, with 22 bases sitting between them. The CDR3 is made up of 17 amino acids. As DNA, the CDR3 is TGTGCCAGCAGCGTTTCCATCCCCAACCCGGGACAAACTGAAGCTTTCTTT. This sequence encodes CASSVSIPNPGQTEAFF.